Listed below are T cell receptor beta chains from one sample, sequenced in a study of cytomegalovirus exposure and HLA in healthy donors. Data came from immunoSEQ multiplex PCR; TCRdb stores just in-frame clones and leaves some out. The sample includes 75,000 to 85,000 clones. The sequenced sample was PBMCs. The receptors shown here come from a young man in good health and CMV-seropositive. The CDR3 runs from the conserved cysteine through the conserved F or W. The D gene is left open where the match is weak.

d_gene: TRBD2; j_gene: TRBJ2-3; v_gene: TRBV28; CDR3aa: CASSSAGEGTDTQYF; CDR3nt: TGTGCCAGCAGCTCAGCGGGAGAGGGGACAGATACGCAGTATTTT
d_gene: NA; j_gene: TRBJ1-2; v_gene: TRBV28; CDR3aa: CASSLRRDGYTF; CDR3nt: TGTGCCAGCAGTTTACGGAGGGACGGCTACACCTTC
d_gene: NA; j_gene: TRBJ2-5; v_gene: TRBV20-1; CDR3aa: CSASPEETQYF; CDR3nt: TGCAGTGCTAGCCCGGAAGAGACCCAGTACTTC
d_gene: NA; j_gene: TRBJ2-5; v_gene: TRBV19; CDR3aa: CASSIGPVGETQYF; CDR3nt: TGTGCCAGTAGTATAGGGCCCGTTGGAGAGACCCAGTACTTC
d_gene: TRBD1; j_gene: TRBJ1-3; v_gene: TRBV5-4; CDR3aa: CASSRSGTGTGNTIYF; CDR3nt: TGTGCCAGCAGCAGATCCGGGACAGGGACTGGAAACACCATATATTTT
d_gene: TRBD1; j_gene: TRBJ2-1; v_gene: TRBV6-5; CDR3aa: CASSRDRESYNEQFF; CDR3nt: TGTGCCAGCAGCCGAGACAGGGAGTCCTACAATGAGCAGTTCTTC
d_gene: TRBD1; j_gene: TRBJ1-2; v_gene: TRBV13; CDR3aa: CASSLGQGGFNYGYTF; CDR3nt: TGTGCCAGCAGCCTGGGACAGGGGGGATTTAATTATGGCTACACCTTC
d_gene: TRBD2; j_gene: TRBJ2-3; v_gene: TRBV6-1; CDR3aa: CASSESGLGADTQYF; CDR3nt: TGTGCCAGCAGTGAATCCGGACTAGGGGCAGATACGCAGTATTTT
d_gene: TRBD2; j_gene: TRBJ2-1; v_gene: TRBV6-1; CDR3aa: CASKGVAGSVEQFF; CDR3nt: TGTGCCAGCAAGGGGGTAGCGGGATCGGTTGAGCAGTTCTTC
d_gene: NA; j_gene: TRBJ1-4; v_gene: TRBV4-1; CDR3aa: CASSQGSLGMENEKLFF; CDR3nt: TGCGCCAGCAGCCAAGGGTCTCTAGGCATGGAAAATGAAAAACTGTTTTTT
d_gene: TRBD1; j_gene: TRBJ1-1; v_gene: TRBV7-6; CDR3aa: CASSLDGTVNTEAFF; CDR3nt: TGTGCCAGCAGCTTAGATGGGACAGTCAACACTGAAGCTTTCTTT
d_gene: TRBD1; j_gene: TRBJ1-1; v_gene: TRBV15; CDR3aa: CATQDREDGTEAFF; CDR3nt: TGTGCCACACAGGACAGGGAGGACGGCACTGAAGCTTTCTTT
d_gene: TRBD1; j_gene: TRBJ1-4; v_gene: TRBV7-6; CDR3aa: CASSLGQAFNEKLFF; CDR3nt: TGTGCCAGCAGCTTGGGACAGGCATTTAATGAAAAACTGTTTTTT
d_gene: NA; j_gene: TRBJ1-3; v_gene: TRBV6-5; CDR3aa: CASSYDRPGTGNTIYF; CDR3nt: TGTGCCAGCAGTTACGATCGGCCAGGGACTGGAAACACCATATATTTT
d_gene: TRBD2; j_gene: TRBJ2-1; v_gene: TRBV5-1; CDR3aa: CASSSLSGGAVYEQFF; CDR3nt: TGCGCCAGCAGCTCCCTTAGCGGGGGGGCTGTGTATGAGCAGTTCTTC
d_gene: NA; j_gene: TRBJ1-1; v_gene: TRBV5-1; CDR3aa: CATRHRRDTEAFF; CDR3nt: TGCGCCACCCGCCACCGCAGGGACACTGAAGCTTTCTTT
d_gene: TRBD2; j_gene: TRBJ2-1; v_gene: TRBV11-2; CDR3aa: CASGTSVLGGYNEQFF; CDR3nt: TGTGCCAGCGGGACTAGCGTCCTAGGGGGGTACAATGAGCAGTTCTTC
d_gene: NA; j_gene: TRBJ1-5; v_gene: TRBV4-1; CDR3aa: CASSQGSGTENQPQHF; CDR3nt: TGCGCCAGCAGCCAAGGGAGCGGGACCGAAAATCAGCCCCAGCATTTT
d_gene: NA; j_gene: TRBJ2-2; v_gene: TRBV6-5; CDR3aa: CASSLGPTGELFF; CDR3nt: TGTGCCAGCAGTCTAGGTCCCACCGGGGAGCTGTTTTTT
d_gene: TRBD2; j_gene: TRBJ2-1; v_gene: TRBV28; CDR3aa: CAIAQKLAGGRNEQFF; CDR3nt: TGTGCCATCGCGCAGAAACTAGCGGGGGGGCGGAATGAGCAGTTCTTC
d_gene: TRBD1; j_gene: TRBJ1-1; v_gene: TRBV4-1; CDR3aa: CASSQDAGGRTEAFF; CDR3nt: TGCGCCAGCAGCCAAGACGCAGGGGGCCGCACTGAAGCTTTCTTT
d_gene: NA; j_gene: TRBJ1-3; v_gene: TRBV12-2; CDR3aa: CASRYSDRRYTIYF; CDR3nt: TGTGCAAGTCGCTACTCCGACAGGCGATACACCATATATTTT
d_gene: NA; j_gene: TRBJ2-3; v_gene: TRBV6-4; CDR3aa: CASSEDGKAADTQYF; CDR3nt: TGTGCCAGCAGTGAAGACGGGAAAGCTGCAGATACGCAGTATTTT
d_gene: TRBD1; j_gene: TRBJ2-7; v_gene: TRBV10-2; CDR3aa: CASSEGTGRRHEQYF; CDR3nt: TGCGCCAGCAGTGAAGGGACAGGGAGGCGTCACGAGCAGTACTTC
d_gene: NA; j_gene: TRBJ2-7; v_gene: TRBV5-1; CDR3aa: CASSPPAEGEQYF; CDR3nt: TGCGCCAGCAGCCCGCCTGCAGAGGGCGAGCAGTACTTC
d_gene: TRBD1; j_gene: TRBJ1-1; v_gene: TRBV5-6; CDR3aa: CASSLQGTEAFF; CDR3nt: TGTGCCAGCAGCTTACAGGGGACTGAAGCTTTCTTT